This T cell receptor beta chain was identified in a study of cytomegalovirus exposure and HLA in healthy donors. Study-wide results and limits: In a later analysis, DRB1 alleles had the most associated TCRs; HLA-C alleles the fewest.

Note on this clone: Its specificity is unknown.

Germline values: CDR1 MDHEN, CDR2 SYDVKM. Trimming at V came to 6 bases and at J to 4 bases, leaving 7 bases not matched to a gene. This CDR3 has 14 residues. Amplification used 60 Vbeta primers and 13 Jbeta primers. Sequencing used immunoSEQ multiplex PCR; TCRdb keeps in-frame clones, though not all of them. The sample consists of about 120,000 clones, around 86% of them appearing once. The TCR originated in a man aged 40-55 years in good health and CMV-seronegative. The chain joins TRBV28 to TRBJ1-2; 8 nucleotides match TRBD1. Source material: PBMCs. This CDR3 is CASSDQGAGYGYTF. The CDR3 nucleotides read TGTGCCAGCAGCGATCAGGGGGCGGGCTATGGCTACACCTTC.